What follows are 23 T cell receptor beta chains derived from one specimen sequenced in a study of shared T cell receptors in the human thymus. Here immunoSEQ multiplex PCR was the method, and the copy in TCRdb shows in-frame clones only, minus some. This sample has approximately 580,000 clones, with about 80% found just once. The data also belong to a second study, concerning human thymus T cells.

Sequenced: thymocytes. The source is a boy under two years old with a congenital heart defect.

The rearrangement links TRBV9 to TRBJ2-1, with 7 positions matching TRBD1. The CDR3 totals 16 residues. In germline, CDR1 is SGDLS, CDR2 YYNGEE. The V segment lost 4 bases and the J segment 3 bases; nucleotides outside the gene matches: 10. DNA of the CDR3: TGTGCCAGCAGCTCGCGGACAGGAAAGAGCTACAATGAGCAGTTCTTC. The encoded protein is CASSSRTGKSYNEQFF.

This chain links TRBV6-5 with TRBJ2-1; 7 nucleotides match TRBD1. The CDR3 runs to 14 residues. V lost 7 bases, J lost 6 bases, and 9 bases stayed unmatched. The germline V gene encodes CDR1 MNHEY and CDR2 SVGAGI. For the CDR3, the DNA is TGTGCCAGCACCCAGGGGGTCGCTAGCAATGAGCAGTTCTTC. Residues: CASTQGVASNEQFF.

This clone was observed once. This sequence joins TRBV4-3 and TRBJ2-1; TRBD2 matches 15 bases. With 4 bases clipped from V and 8 bases from J, the junction kept 15 bases outside the gene matches. The germline CDR1 and CDR2 sequences are LGHNA and YSLEER. The CDR3 extends over 19 amino acids. This CDR3 reads CASSPSTGTSGRSADEQFF. CDR3 sequence (DNA): TGCGCCAGCAGCCCATCAACCGGGACTAGCGGGAGGTCTGCGGATGAGCAGTTCTTC.

The gene calls are TRBV5-1 and TRBJ2-3; 12 nucleotides agree with TRBD2. The CDR3 has 18 residues. Looked up from germline, CDR1 is SGHRS and CDR2 is YFSETQ. V gave up 0 bases and J gave up 0 bases; unmatched junction bases: 5. The CDR3 DNA follows: TGCGCCAGCAGCTTGGCGACTAGCGGGAGAGACAGCACAGATACGCAGTATTTT. Its translation: CASSLATSGRDSTDTQYF.

About this clone itself: Other DNA sequences in this specimen translate into the identical CDR3. The chain is built from TRBV20-1 and TRBJ2-2; D unclear. Trimming pared 4 bases from V and 5 bases from J, leaving 5 bases between. This CDR3 region has 11 residues. Per germline, CDR1 DFQATT and CDR2 SNEGSKA (reference sequence). CDR3 residues: CSATNTGELFF. The CDR3 DNA is TGCAGTGCTACCAATACCGGGGAGCTGTTTTTT.

The chain recombines TRBV27 with TRBJ1-2; 8 bases line up with TRBD1. The CDR3 is 17 amino acids. Per germline, CDR1 MNHEY and CDR2 SMNVEV (reference sequence). The J segment lost 7 bases and the V segment lost 0 bases, leaving 13 bases of the junction unmatched. The CDR3 protein is CASSLSNTRTGKFGYTF. DNA for the CDR3: TGTGCCAGCAGTTTATCGAATACTCGGACAGGGAAGTTTGGCTACACCTTC.

The rearrangement joins TRBV14 to TRBJ2-7; tentatively, D is TRBD2 (6 bases). Trimming took off 6 bases at V and 5 bases at J, with 14 bases between the two ends. Germline CDR1 and CDR2: SGHDN and FVKESK. The CDR3 is 13 amino acids. The CDR3 loop reads CASRGGVSDEQYF. As DNA, the CDR3 is TGTGCCAGCAGGGGGGGAGTCTCGGACGAGCAGTACTTC.

This clone was recorded only once. The chain uses TRBV15 and TRBJ2-7, with TRBD1 as a possible D gene (5 bases). V lost 3 bases and J 0 bases, leaving 9 bases between the germline ends. The germline gives CDR1 LNHNV, CDR2 YYDKDF (reference sequence). The CDR3 contains 14 residues. The CDR3 loop is CATSSLGASYEQYF. The DNA for the CDR3 is TGTGCCACCAGCAGTCTAGGGGCCTCCTACGAGCAGTACTTC.

J is TRBJ2-2 and V is TRBV10-1, with 8 bases that match TRBD2. Germline V lookup: CDR1 WNHNN, CDR2 SYGVQD (reference sequence). V shed 6 bases, J shed 5 bases, and the junction held 11 bases outside the gene matches. The CDR3 spans 16 residues. CDR3 DNA: TGCGCCAGCAGCCCCGGGACTCCGGGAGGGACCGGGGAGCTGTTTTTT. Translated, it gives CASSPGTPGGTGELFF.

The gene calls are TRBV4-3 and TRBJ2-3, with D possibly being TRBD2 (5 bases). The germline V gene has CDR1 LGHNA and CDR2 YSLEER. The CDR3 has 15 residues. The V and J ends lost 3 bases and 6 bases respectively, with 16 bases between them. CDR3 loop: CASSHLEGRLDTQYF. The CDR3 coding sequence is TGCGCCAGCAGCCATCTTGAGGGCAGATTGGATACGCAGTATTTT.

The chain links TRBV7-2 to TRBJ2-7; 8 nucleotides match TRBD2. This CDR3 comprises 14 residues. Germline values: CDR1 SGHTA, CDR2 FQGNSA. The J segment lost 1 base and the V segment lost 5 bases, leaving 4 bases of the junction unmatched. Here the CDR3 reads CASSAGLGSYEQYF. CDR3 coding DNA: TGTGCCAGCAGCGCGGGACTAGGGTCCTACGAGCAGTACTTC.

The V call is TRBV29-1, the J call TRBJ2-5, with 8 bases matching TRBD2. The CDR3 runs 13 residues. With V trimmed by 4 bases and J by 5 bases, 6 bases remained unmatched. The germline V gene encodes CDR1 SQVTM and CDR2 ANQGSEA. The CDR3 sequence: CSVASGSQETQYF. CDR3 in DNA: TGCAGCGTTGCCAGCGGGAGTCAGGAGACCCAGTACTTC.

The V gene is TRBV27, the J gene TRBJ1-1, with 7 bases identical to TRBD1. Losses at the gene ends were 5 bases for V and 1 base for J; bases not matched to a gene: 10. The V gene's germline CDR1 is MNHEY and CDR2 SMNVEV (reference sequence). This CDR3 has 16 amino acids. The CDR3 sequence: CASSPLRTGPNTEAFF. DNA for the CDR3: TGTGCCAGCAGTCCCCTTCGGACAGGACCGAACACTGAAGCTTTCTTT.

In DNA form, the CDR3 reads TGTGCCAGCAGTTTAAACGGGACTAGTACCTACGAGCAGTACTTC. Translating gives CASSLNGTSTYEQYF. The chain has TRBV27 and TRBJ2-7; 8 bases are a match to TRBD2. The CDR3 extends over 15 amino acids. Germline V gene sequence: CDR1 MNHEY, CDR2 SMNVEV (reference sequence). V lost 2 bases to trimming and J lost 2 bases; unmatched junction nucleotides: 5.

The chain joins TRBV11-2 to TRBJ2-5; TRBD1 is a possible D gene (5 bases). The germline V gene has CDR1 SGHAT and CDR2 FQNNGV. The CDR3 covers 16 residues. The ends were cut back, 4 bases at V and 0 bases at J, with 15 bases in the middle. The CDR3 reads CASSWYLQADQETQYF. CDR3 nucleotide sequence: TGTGCCAGCAGCTGGTATTTACAGGCCGACCAAGAGACCCAGTACTTC.

The rearrangement uses TRBV6-6 and TRBJ2-7; D is possibly TRBD1 (5 bases). V lost 0 bases, J lost 3 bases, and 12 bases lay in between. Germline CDR1 MNHNY, CDR2 SVGAGI (reference sequence). This CDR3 has 15 residues. The CDR3 DNA is TGTGCCAGCAGTTACTCGAGTGCAGGGCTCTACGAGCAGTACTTC. Its protein product is CASSYSSAGLYEQYF.

The CDR3 sequence: CASSLAVLAGPYNEQFF. The CDR3, as DNA: TGTGCCAGCAGCTTAGCGGTACTAGCGGGTCCCTACAATGAGCAGTTCTTC. V is TRBV7-8 and J is TRBJ2-1; TRBD2 matches at 9 bases. With 0 bases clipped from V and 2 bases from J, the junction kept 5 bases outside the gene matches. Germline V gene data show CDR1 as SGHVS and CDR2 as FQNEAQ. The CDR3 length is 17 residues. Drawing the rest from reference TRBV7-8 and TRBJ2-1, the complete variable domain is GAGVSQSPRYKVAKRGQDVALRCDPISGHVSLFWYQQALGQGPEFLTYFQNEAQLDKSGLPSDRFFAERPEGSVSTLKIQRTQQEDSAVYLCASSLAVLAGPYNEQFFGPGTRLTVL.

The gene calls are TRBV6-5 and TRBJ1-5; tentatively, D is TRBD1 (5 bases). V was cut by 5 bases and J by 0 bases, with 8 bases left in between. CDR1 MNHEY and CDR2 SVGAGI come from the germline V gene. The CDR3 consists of 14 residues. The CDR3 reads CASSQTDSNQPQHF. CDR3 sequence (DNA): TGTGCCAGCAGTCAGACAGATAGCAATCAGCCCCAGCATTTT.

This rearrangement joins TRBV4-2 to TRBJ1-5; 12 bases are a match to TRBD1. This CDR3 is 17 amino acids long. V was clipped by 0 bases and J by 6 bases; unmatched bases: 6. Germline V gene sequence: CDR1 LGHNA, CDR2 YNFKEQ. The CDR3 nucleotides read TGTGCCAGCAGCCAAGATACGGGACAGGGGGCTCGTCAGCCCCAGCATTTT. Amino acid sequence: CASSQDTGQGARQPQHF.

This chain joins TRBV30 and TRBJ1-6, with D maybe TRBD1 (6 bases). The ends were cut back, 5 bases at V and 0 bases at J, with 11 bases in the middle. The CDR3 extends over 15 amino acids. Germline-derived CDR1 and CDR2 are GTSNPN and SVGIG (reference sequence). Here the CDR3 DNA reads TGTGCCTGGGGGGGCCGTGGCTCCTATAATTCACCCCTCCACTTT. This encodes CAWGGRGSYNSPLHF.

The chain is built from TRBV6-6 and TRBJ2-5; 7 bases fit TRBD1. The CDR3 contains 14 residues. The V and J ends lost 3 bases and 4 bases, in that order; junction bases with no gene match: 5. Germline assignment: CDR1 MNHNY and CDR2 SVGAGI (reference sequence). For the CDR3, the DNA is TGTGCCAGCAGTTATAGGGGGCGGAGAGAGACCCAGTACTTC. Its translation: CASSYRGRRETQYF.

In this sample, this clone turned up once. The genes are TRBV28 and TRBJ1-1; weak D call: TRBD1 (5 bases). The CDR3 length is 14 residues. Trimming shortened V by 6 bases and J by 4 bases, and 15 bases separated the two germline ends. CDR1 and CDR2 from the germline V gene are MDHEN and SYDVKM. CDR3 DNA sequence: TGTGCCAGCAGCCTTAGACAGTCCTTCACTGAAGCTTTCTTT. Translation gives CASSLRQSFTEAFF.

Only one count was recorded for this clone. This chain joins TRBV18 and TRBJ2-7; 8 nucleotides agree with TRBD2. Germline lookup yields CDR1 KGHSH and CDR2 LQKENI. This CDR3 has 16 amino acids. After removal of 3 bases from V and 3 bases from J, the junction contained 10 bases not matched to a gene. The CDR3 nucleotides are TGTGCCAGCTCACCCCCGGGACTAGGGGACTACTACGAGCAGTACTTC. Translating it yields CASSPPGLGDYYEQYF. Filled out from reference TRBV18 and TRBJ2-7, the complete variable domain reads NAGVMQNPRHLVRRRGQEARLRCSPMKGHSHVYWYRQLPEEGLKFMVYLQKENIIDESGMPKERFSAEFPKEGPSILRIQQVVRGDSAAYFCASSPPGLGDYYEQYFGPGTRLTVT.